This T cell receptor (beta chain) is drawn from a study of blood T cell repertoires in COVID-19. Study context: COVID-19 samples collected from the United States, Italy and Spain covered acute and convalescent phases. The cDNA or gDNA used as material had been derived from T cells, B-cell-depleted T cells, or PBMCs.

Original analysis: Nucleated cell counts were estimated from reference gene primer amplification. The method was immunoSEQ multiplex PCR; TCRdb's version includes in-frame clones alone and lacks a portion of them. That table furnishes V, J and clone size, whereas the DNA furnished D and trimming. The sample contains about 370,000 clones, approximately 90% of which appear only once. Donors were grouped by their self-reported clinical history. The CDR3 consists of 16 residues. The V gene end was trimmed by 5 bases and the J gene end by 6 bases; junction bases not matched to a gene: 9. CDR1 KGHSH and CDR2 LQKENI come from the germline V gene. This clone has just one count.

This sequence originates from a man aged 18 to 29 who had recovered from COVID-19. The chain uses TRBV18 and TRBJ1-5, with 11 bases identical to TRBD1. Material for sequencing was PBMCs or T cells enriched from blood (not recorded which). CDR3 sequence: CASSSGGTGGVQPQHF. The CDR3 nucleotides are TGTGCCAGCTCATCAGGTGGGACAGGGGGTGTTCAGCCCCAGCATTTT.